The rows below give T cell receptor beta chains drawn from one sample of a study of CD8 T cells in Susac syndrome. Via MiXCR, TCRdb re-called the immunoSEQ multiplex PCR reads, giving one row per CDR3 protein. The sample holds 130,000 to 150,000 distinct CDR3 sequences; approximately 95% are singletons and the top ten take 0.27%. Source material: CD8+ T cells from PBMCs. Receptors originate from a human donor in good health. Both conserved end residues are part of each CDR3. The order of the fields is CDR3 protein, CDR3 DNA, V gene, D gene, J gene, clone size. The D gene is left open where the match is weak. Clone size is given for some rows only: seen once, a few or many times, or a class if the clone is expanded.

CDR3: CATSRLSTDTQYF; DNA: TGTGCCACCAGCCGGCTTAGCACAGATACGCAGTATTTT; V: TRBV15; D: -; J: TRBJ2-3; size: -
CDR3: CSFGLAGGTDTQYF; DNA: TGCAGCTTCGGACTAGCGGGAGGTACAGATACGCAGTATTTT; V: TRBV29-1; D: TRBD2; J: TRBJ2-3; size: once
CDR3: CAFEGPGAEVDEQYF; DNA: TGTGCCTTTGAAGGTCCAGGGGCCGAAGTCGACGAGCAGTACTTC; V: TRBV30; D: -; J: TRBJ2-7; size: -
CDR3: CASSQGSFYGYTF; DNA: TGCGCCAGCAGCCAAGGATCGTTTTACGGCTACACCTTC; V: TRBV4-3; D: -; J: TRBJ1-2; size: -
CDR3: CASSSRLSSYNEQFF; DNA: TGTGCCAGCAGTTCCAGATTAAGCTCCTACAATGAGCAGTTCTTC; V: TRBV27; D: -; J: TRBJ2-1; size: -
CDR3: CASSLGAYNEQFF; DNA: TGTGCCAGCAGCTTGGGTGCCTACAATGAGCAGTTCTTC; V: TRBV7-9; D: -; J: TRBJ2-1; size: -
CDR3: CAWRGVSYNEQFF; DNA: TGTGCCTGGAGGGGTGTATCCTACAATGAGCAGTTCTTC; V: TRBV30; D: -; J: TRBJ2-1; size: -
CDR3: CSVTLAGVGETQYF; DNA: TGCAGCGTGACTTTAGCGGGAGTGGGAGAGACCCAGTACTTC; V: TRBV29-1; D: TRBD2; J: TRBJ2-5; size: -
CDR3: CASSPSTNPYEQYF; DNA: TGTGCCAGCAGCCCCAGCACGAACCCCTACGAGCAGTACTTC; V: TRBV7-9; D: -; J: TRBJ2-7; size: -
CDR3: CASSQVGTRGGEQYF; DNA: TGTGCCAGCAGCCAAGTCGGGACACGGGGTGGCGAGCAGTACTTC; V: TRBV4-2; D: -; J: TRBJ2-7; size: -
CDR3: CASSPGTGPDEQFF; DNA: TGTGCCAGCAGCCCCGGAACAGGCCCGGATGAGCAGTTCTTC; V: TRBV7-9; D: -; J: TRBJ2-1; size: -
CDR3: CSANIGSGTQQYF; DNA: TGCAGTGCTAATATAGGCTCCGGGACCCAGCAGTACTTC; V: TRBV20-1; D: -; J: TRBJ2-7; size: -
CDR3: CASSSPMDTNSEETQYF; DNA: TGTGCCAGCAGTTCCCCGATGGACACTAATAGCGAGGAGACCCAGTACTTC; V: TRBV28; D: -; J: TRBJ2-5; size: -
CDR3: CSARKIGRAGTDTQYF; DNA: TGCAGTGCTAGAAAGATCGGGAGGGCCGGCACAGATACGCAGTATTTT; V: TRBV20-1; D: TRBD2; J: TRBJ2-3; size: -
CDR3: CASSGQGSEAFF; DNA: TGTGCCAGCAGTGGACAGGGTTCTGAAGCTTTCTTT; V: TRBV27; D: TRBD1; J: TRBJ1-1; size: -
CDR3: CASSPGTSDEQYF; DNA: TGCGCCAGCAGCCCCGGGACTAGCGACGAGCAGTACTTC; V: TRBV4-1; D: TRBD2; J: TRBJ2-7; size: -
CDR3: CSATLAGGGLETQYF; DNA: TGCAGTGCTACCCTAGCGGGAGGGGGATTGGAGACCCAGTACTTC; V: TRBV20-1; D: TRBD2; J: TRBJ2-5; size: -
CDR3: CSAGTGTGNGYTF; DNA: TGCAGCGCCGGAACCGGGACAGGGAATGGCTACACCTTC; V: TRBV29-1; D: TRBD1; J: TRBJ1-2; size: -
CDR3: CASSLGLAGTYNEQFF; DNA: TGCGCCAGCAGCTTGGGGCTAGCGGGAACTTACAATGAGCAGTTCTTC; V: TRBV5-1; D: TRBD2; J: TRBJ2-1; size: -
CDR3: CAWSPPPNTEAFF; DNA: TGTGCCTGGAGTCCCCCTCCAAATACTGAAGCTTTCTTT; V: TRBV30; D: -; J: TRBJ1-1; size: -
CDR3: CASTLVDSNIQYF; DNA: TGTGCCAGCACCTTAGTGGACAGCAACATTCAGTACTTC; V: TRBV7-8; D: -; J: TRBJ2-4; size: -
CDR3: CASSLGLSTDTQYF; DNA: TGTGCCAGCAGTCTAGGACTGAGCACAGATACGCAGTATTTT; V: TRBV27; D: -; J: TRBJ2-3; size: -
CDR3: CASRSGGNEQYF; DNA: TGTGCCAGCAGATCTGGGGGGAACGAGCAGTACTTC; V: TRBV27; D: -; J: TRBJ2-7; size: -
CDR3: CATSRAEDHEQYF; DNA: TGTGCCACCAGCAGGGCCGAGGACCACGAGCAGTACTTC; V: TRBV15; D: -; J: TRBJ2-7; size: -
CDR3: CASRPGGSGRWQETQYF; DNA: TGTGCCAGCAGGCCCGGTGGTAGCGGGAGGTGGCAAGAGACCCAGTACTTC; V: TRBV6-1; D: TRBD2; J: TRBJ2-5; size: -
CDR3: CASSLDLRNTEAFF; DNA: TGTGCCAGCAGCTTAGACCTAAGGAACACTGAAGCTTTCTTT; V: TRBV5-6; D: -; J: TRBJ1-1; size: -
CDR3: CAWSGIGLAVLSSYNEQFF; DNA: TGTGCCTGGAGTGGAATTGGGCTAGCAGTCTTGAGCTCCTACAATGAGCAGTTCTTC; V: TRBV30; D: -; J: TRBJ2-1; size: -
CDR3: CSARDSEQFF; DNA: TGCAGCGCCCGGGACAGCGAGCAGTTCTTC; V: TRBV29-1; D: TRBD1; J: TRBJ2-1; size: -
CDR3: CASSFSMNTEAFF; DNA: TGTGCCAGCAGTTTCTCTATGAACACTGAAGCTTTCTTT; V: TRBV27; D: -; J: TRBJ1-1; size: -
CDR3: CSVEDEGRDYNEQFF; DNA: TGCAGCGTTGAAGATGAAGGGCGGGATTACAATGAGCAGTTCTTC; V: TRBV29-1; D: -; J: TRBJ2-1; size: -
CDR3: CASSRAQPGTWDIQYF; DNA: TGTGCCAGCAGCCGAGCCCAACCAGGGACTTGGGACATTCAGTACTTC; V: TRBV13; D: -; J: TRBJ2-4; size: -
CDR3: CASSLQGSNEQFF; DNA: TGCGCCAGCAGCTTGCAGGGGAGCAATGAGCAGTTCTTC; V: TRBV5-1; D: -; J: TRBJ2-1; size: once